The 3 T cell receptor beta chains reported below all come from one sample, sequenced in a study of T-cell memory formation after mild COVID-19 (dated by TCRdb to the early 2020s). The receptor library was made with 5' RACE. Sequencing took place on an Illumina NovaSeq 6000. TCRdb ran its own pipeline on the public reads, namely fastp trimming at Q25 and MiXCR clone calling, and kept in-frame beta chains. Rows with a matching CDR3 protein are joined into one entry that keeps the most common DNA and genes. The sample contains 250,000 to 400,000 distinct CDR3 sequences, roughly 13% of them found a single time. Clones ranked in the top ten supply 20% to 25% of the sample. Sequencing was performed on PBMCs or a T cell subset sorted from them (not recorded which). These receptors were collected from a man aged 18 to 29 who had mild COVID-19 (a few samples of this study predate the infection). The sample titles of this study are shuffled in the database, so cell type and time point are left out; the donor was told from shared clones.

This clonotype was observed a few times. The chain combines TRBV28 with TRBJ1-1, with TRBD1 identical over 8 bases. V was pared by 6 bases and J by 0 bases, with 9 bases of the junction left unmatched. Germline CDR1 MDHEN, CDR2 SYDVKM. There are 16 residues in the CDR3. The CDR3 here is CASRSRQGRVNTEAFF. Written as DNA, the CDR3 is TGTGCCAGCAGAAGTCGACAGGGGAGGGTGAACACTGAAGCTTTCTTT.

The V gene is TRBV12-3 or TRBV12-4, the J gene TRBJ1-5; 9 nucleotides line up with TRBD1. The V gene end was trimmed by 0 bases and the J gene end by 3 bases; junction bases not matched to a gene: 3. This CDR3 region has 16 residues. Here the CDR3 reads CASSLAGQGFNQPQHF. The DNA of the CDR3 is TGTGCCAGCAGTTTAGCGGGACAGGGTTTCAATCAGCCCCAGCATTTT.

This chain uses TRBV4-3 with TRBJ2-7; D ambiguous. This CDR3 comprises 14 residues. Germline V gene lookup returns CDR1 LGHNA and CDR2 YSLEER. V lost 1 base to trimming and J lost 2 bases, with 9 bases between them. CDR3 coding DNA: TGCGCCAGCAGCCAAGGGGCAGATACCTACGAGCAGTACGTC. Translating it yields CASSQGADTYEQYV.